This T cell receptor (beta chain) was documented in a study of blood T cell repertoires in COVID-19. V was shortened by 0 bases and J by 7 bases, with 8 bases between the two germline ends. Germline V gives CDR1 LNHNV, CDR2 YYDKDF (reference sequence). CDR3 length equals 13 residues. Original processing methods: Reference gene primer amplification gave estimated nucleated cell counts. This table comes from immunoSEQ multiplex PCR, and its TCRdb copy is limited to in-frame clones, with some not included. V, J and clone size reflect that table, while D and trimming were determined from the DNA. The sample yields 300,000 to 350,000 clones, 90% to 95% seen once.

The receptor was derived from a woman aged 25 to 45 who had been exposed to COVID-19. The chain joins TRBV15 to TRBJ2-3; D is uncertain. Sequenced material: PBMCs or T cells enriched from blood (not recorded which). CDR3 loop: CATSRDGLYTQYF. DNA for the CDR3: TGTGCCACCAGCAGAGATGGGCTCTATACGCAGTATTTT.